The T cell receptor beta chain described here comes from a study of OX40 agonist ivuxolimab in advanced cancers. This clone was found a few times. TCRdb's table, derived via immunoSEQ multiplex PCR, lists solely in-frame clones and lacks some. The repertoire holds 30,000 to 40,000 clones, with roughly 84% as singletons. Germline trimming cut 2 bases from V and 11 bases from J; bases unmatched to any gene: 3. Germline lookup yields CDR1 KGHSY and CDR2 FQNENV. The CDR3 runs 13 residues. V gene TRBV16 combines with J gene TRBJ1-6; 7 bases agree with TRBD1. Sequenced material: CD4+ or CD8+ T cells sorted from blood, taken in a trial of the OX40 agonist ivuxolimab. This TCR came from an adult with an advanced solid tumor such as melanoma, head and neck, liver or kidney cancer. CDR3 sequence reads: CASSQQQGTPLHF. Here the CDR3 DNA reads TGTGCCAGCAGCCAACAACAGGGGACACCCCTCCACTTT.